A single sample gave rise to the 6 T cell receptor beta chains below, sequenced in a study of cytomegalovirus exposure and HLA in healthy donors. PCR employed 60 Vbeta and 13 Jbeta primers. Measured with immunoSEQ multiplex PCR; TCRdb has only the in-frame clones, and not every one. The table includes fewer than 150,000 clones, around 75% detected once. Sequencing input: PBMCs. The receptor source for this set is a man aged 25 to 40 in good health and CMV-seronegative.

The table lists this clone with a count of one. The DNA for the CDR3 is TGTGCCAGCAGCCAAGTCTGGAGAGGTGAGCAGTTCTTC. Its translation is CASSQVWRGEQFF. This chain uses TRBV14 with TRBJ2-1; D remains ambiguous. The length of the CDR3 is 13 residues. V was cut by 1 base and J by 9 bases, with 10 bases left in between. Germline CDR1 is SGHDN and CDR2 is FVKESK.

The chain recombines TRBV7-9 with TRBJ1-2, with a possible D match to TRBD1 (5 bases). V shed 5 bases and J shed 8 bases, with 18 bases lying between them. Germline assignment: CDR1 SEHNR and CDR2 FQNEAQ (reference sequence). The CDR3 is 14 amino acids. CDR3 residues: CASSVGPGLAGYTF. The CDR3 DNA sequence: TGTGCCAGCAGCGTAGGCCCAGGGCTGGCGGGCTACACCTTC.

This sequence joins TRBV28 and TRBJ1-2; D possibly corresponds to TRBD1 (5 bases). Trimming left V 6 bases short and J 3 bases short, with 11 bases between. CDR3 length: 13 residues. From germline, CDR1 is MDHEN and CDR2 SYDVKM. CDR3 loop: CASSLTQDYGYTF. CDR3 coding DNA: TGTGCCAGCAGCCTAACACAGGACTATGGCTACACCTTC.

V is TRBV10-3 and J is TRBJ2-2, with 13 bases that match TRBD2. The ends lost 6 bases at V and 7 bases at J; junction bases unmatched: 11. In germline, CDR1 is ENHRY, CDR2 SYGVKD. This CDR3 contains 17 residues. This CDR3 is CAIRTGLAGAGGGELFF. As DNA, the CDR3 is TGTGCCATCAGAACTGGACTAGCGGGAGCGGGGGGCGGGGAGCTGTTTTTT.

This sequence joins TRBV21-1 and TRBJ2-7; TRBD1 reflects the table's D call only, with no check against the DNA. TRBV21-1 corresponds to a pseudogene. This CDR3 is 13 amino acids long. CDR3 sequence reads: CALIGDKSYEQYF. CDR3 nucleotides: TGTGCCCTAATCGGGGACAAGTCCTACGAGCAGTACTTC.

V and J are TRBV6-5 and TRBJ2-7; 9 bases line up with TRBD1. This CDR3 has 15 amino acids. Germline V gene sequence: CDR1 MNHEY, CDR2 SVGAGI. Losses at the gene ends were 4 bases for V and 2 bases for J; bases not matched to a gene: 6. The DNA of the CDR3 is TGTGCCAGCAGTTTAGGGACAGGGTCGGCCTACGAGCAGTACTTC. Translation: CASSLGTGSAYEQYF.